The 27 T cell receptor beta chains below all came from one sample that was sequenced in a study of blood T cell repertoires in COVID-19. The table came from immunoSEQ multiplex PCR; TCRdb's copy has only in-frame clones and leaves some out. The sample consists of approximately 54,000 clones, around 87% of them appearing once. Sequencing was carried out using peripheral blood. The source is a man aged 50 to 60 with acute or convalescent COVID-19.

The CDR3 DNA sequence: TGCGCCAGCAGCTTGGTGGCGGGGATGGATGAGCAGTTCTTC. Its protein is CASSLVAGMDEQFF. V is TRBV5-1 and J is TRBJ2-1; tentative D call: TRBD2 (6 bases). V dropped 0 bases and J dropped 8 bases, with 12 bases sitting between them. Germline values: CDR1 SGHRS, CDR2 YFSETQ. The CDR3 extends over 14 amino acids.

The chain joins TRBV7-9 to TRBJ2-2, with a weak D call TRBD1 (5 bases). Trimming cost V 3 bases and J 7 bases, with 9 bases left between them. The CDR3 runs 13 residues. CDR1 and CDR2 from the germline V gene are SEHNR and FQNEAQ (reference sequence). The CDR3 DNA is TGTGCCAGCAGCTTCAGGGTTCACGGGGAGCTGTTTTTT. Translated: CASSFRVHGELFF.

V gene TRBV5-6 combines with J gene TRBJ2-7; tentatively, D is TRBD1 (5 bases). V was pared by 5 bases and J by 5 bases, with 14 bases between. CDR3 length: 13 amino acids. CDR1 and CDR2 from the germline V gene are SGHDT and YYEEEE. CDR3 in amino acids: CASSLAGSHEQYF. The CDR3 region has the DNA TGTGCCAGCAGTCTTGCAGGGTCCCACGAGCAGTACTTC. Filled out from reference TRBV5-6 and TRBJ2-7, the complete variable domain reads DAGVTQSPTHLIKTRGQQVTLRCSPKSGHDTVSWYQQALGQGPQFIFQYYEEEERQRGNFPDRFSGHQFPNYSSELNVNALLLGDSALYLCASSLAGSHEQYFGPGTRLTVT.

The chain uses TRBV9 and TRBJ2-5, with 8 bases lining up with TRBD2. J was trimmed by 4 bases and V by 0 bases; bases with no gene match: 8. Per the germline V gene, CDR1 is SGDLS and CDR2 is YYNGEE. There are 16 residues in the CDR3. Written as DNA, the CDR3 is TGTGCCAGCAGCGTAGTGGGTAGCGGGATCGGAGAGACCCAGTACTTC. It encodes CASSVVGSGIGETQYF.

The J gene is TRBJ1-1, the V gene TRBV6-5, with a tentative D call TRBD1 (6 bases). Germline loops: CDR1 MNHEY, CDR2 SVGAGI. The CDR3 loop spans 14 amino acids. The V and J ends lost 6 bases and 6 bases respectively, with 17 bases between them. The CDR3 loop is CASSPPRGGAEAFF. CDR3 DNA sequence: TGTGCCAGCAGCCCCCCGAGAGGGGGGGCTGAAGCTTTCTTT.

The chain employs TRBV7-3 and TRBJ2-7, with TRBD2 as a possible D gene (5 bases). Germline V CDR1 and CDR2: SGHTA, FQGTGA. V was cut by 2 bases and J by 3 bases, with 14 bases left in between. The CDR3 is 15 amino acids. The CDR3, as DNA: TGTGCCAGCAGCTTAGGATTTCGGGGATTCTACGAGCAGTACTTC. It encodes CASSLGFRGFYEQYF.

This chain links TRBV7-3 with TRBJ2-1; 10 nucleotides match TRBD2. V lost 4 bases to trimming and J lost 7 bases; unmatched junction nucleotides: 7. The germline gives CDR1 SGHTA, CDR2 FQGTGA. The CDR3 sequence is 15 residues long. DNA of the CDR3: TGTGCCAGCAGCTCTTCTAGCGGGAGTAATAATGAGCAGTTCTTC. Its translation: CASSSSSGSNNEQFF.

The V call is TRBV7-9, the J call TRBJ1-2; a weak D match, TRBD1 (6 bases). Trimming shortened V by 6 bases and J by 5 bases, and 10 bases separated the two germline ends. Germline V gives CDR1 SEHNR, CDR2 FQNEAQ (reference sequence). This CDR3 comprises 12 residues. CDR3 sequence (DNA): TGTGCCAGCAGTGAGGGGGGGTATGGCTACACCTTC. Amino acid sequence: CASSEGGYGYTF.

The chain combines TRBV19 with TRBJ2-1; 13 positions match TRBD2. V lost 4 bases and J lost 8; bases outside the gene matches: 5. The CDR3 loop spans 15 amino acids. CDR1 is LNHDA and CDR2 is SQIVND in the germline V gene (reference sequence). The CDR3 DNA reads TGTGCCAGTAGTAGGACTAGCGGGAGTATCTATGAGCAGTTCTTC. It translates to CASSRTSGSIYEQFF.

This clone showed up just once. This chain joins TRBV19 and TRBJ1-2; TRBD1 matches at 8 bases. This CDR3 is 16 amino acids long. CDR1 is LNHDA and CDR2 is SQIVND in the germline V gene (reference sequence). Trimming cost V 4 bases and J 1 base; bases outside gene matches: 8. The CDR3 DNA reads TGTGCCAGTAGTACTACTGGACAGGGACATAACTATGGCTACACCTTC. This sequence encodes CASSTTGQGHNYGYTF.

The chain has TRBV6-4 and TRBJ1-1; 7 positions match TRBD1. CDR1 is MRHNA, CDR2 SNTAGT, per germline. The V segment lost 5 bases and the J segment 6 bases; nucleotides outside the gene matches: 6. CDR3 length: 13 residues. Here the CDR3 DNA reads TGTGCCAGCAGTCCACAGGGGATCGCTGAAGCTTTCTTT. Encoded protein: CASSPQGIAEAFF.

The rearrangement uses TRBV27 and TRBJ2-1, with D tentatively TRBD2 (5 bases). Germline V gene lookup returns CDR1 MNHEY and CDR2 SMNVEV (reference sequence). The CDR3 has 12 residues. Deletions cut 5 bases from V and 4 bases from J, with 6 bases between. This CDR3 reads CASSSGYNEQFF. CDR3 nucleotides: TGTGCCAGCAGTAGCGGATACAATGAGCAGTTCTTC.

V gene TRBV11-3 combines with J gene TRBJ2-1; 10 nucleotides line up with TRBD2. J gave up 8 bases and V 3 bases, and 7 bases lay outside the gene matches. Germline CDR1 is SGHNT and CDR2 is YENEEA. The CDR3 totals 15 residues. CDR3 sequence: CASSFSSGSIDEQFF. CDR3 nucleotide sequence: TGTGCCAGCAGCTTCTCTAGCGGGAGTATCGATGAGCAGTTCTTC.

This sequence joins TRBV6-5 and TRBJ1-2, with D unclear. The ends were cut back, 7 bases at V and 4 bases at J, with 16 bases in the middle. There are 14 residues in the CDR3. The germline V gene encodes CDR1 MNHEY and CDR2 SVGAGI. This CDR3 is CASTPDSRFYGYTF. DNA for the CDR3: TGTGCCAGCACCCCGGACTCAAGATTCTATGGCTACACCTTC.

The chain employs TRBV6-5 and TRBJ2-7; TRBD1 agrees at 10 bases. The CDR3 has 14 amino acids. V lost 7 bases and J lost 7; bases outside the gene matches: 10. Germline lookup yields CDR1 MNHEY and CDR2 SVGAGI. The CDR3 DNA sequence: TGTGCCAGCACCCGGGACAGGGGTCTCGCGGAGCAGTACTTC. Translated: CASTRDRGLAEQYF.

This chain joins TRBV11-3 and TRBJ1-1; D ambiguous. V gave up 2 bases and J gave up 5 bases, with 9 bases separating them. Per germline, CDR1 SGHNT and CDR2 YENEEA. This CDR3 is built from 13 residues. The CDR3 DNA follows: TGTGCCAGCAGCTTACCAGTCGGGACTGAAGCTTTCTTT. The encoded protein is CASSLPVGTEAFF.

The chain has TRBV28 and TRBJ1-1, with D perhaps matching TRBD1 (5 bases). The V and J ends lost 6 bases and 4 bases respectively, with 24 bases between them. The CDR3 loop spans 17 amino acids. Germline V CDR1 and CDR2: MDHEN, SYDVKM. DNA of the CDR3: TGTGCCAGCAGCCCCGGCGGGGGAGCATTGAGGAGCACTGAAGCTTTCTTT. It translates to CASSPGGGALRSTEAFF.

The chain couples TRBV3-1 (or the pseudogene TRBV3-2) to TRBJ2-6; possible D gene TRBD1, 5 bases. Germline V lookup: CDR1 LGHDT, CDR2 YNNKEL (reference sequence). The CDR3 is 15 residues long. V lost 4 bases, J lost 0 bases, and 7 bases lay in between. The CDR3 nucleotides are TGTGCCAGCAGCCTTCAGGGCTCTGGGGCCAACGTCCTGACTTTC. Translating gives CASSLQGSGANVLTF.

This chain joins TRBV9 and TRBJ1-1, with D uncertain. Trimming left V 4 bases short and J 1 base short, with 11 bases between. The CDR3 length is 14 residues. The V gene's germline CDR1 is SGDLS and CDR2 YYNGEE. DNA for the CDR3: TGTGCCAGCAGCCTAACCGATTCGAACACTGAAGCTTTCTTT. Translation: CASSLTDSNTEAFF.

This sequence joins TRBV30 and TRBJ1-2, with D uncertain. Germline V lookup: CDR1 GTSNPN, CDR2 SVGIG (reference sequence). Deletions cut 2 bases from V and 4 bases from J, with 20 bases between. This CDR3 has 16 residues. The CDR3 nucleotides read TGTGCCTGGAGTAATACCTTATACAGCAGCGGCTATGGCTACACCTTC. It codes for CAWSNTLYSSGYGYTF.

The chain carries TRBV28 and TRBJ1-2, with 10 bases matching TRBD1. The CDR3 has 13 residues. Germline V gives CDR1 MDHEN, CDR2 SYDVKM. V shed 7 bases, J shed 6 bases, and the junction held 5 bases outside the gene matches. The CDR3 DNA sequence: TGTGCCAGCATCACGGGACAGGGGAATGGCTACACCTTC. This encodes CASITGQGNGYTF.

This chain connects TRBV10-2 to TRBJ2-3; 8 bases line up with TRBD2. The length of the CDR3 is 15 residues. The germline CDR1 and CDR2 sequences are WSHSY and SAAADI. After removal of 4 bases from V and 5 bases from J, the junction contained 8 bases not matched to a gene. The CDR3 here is CASSGLSGALDTQYF. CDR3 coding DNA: TGCGCCAGCAGTGGGCTTAGCGGGGCCTTAGATACGCAGTATTTT.

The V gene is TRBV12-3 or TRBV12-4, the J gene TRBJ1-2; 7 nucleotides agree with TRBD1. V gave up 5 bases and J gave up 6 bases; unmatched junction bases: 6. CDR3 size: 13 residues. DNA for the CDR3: TGTGCCAGCAGTATCGGACAGGTTGATGGCTACACCTTC. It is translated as CASSIGQVDGYTF.

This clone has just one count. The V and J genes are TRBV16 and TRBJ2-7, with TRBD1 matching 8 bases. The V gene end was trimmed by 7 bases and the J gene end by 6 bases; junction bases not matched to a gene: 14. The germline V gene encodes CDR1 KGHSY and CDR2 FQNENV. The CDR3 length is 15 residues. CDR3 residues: CASTPQGQGPGEQYF. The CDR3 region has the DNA TGTGCCAGCACCCCTCAAGGACAGGGTCCCGGCGAGCAGTACTTC.

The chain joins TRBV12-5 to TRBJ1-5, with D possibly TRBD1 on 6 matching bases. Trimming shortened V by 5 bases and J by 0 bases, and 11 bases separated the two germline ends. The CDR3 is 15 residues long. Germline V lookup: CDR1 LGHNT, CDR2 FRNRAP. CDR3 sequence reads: CASGGTPYSNQPQHF. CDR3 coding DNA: TGTGCTAGTGGTGGGACACCCTATAGCAATCAGCCCCAGCATTTT. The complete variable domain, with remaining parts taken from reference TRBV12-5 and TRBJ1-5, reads DARVTQTPRHKVTEMGQEVTMRCQPILGHNTVFWYRQTMMQGLELLAYFRNRAPLDDSGMPKDRFSAEMPDATLATLKIQPSEPRDSAVYFCASGGTPYSNQPQHFGDGTRLSIL.

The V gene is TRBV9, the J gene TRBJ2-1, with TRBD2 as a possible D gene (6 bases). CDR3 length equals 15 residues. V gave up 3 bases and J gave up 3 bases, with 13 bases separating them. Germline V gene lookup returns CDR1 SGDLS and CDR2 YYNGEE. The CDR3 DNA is TGTGCCAGCAGCGAGGTCCCGGACTACTACAATGAGCAGTTCTTC. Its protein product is CASSEVPDYYNEQFF.

CDR3 region: CASSYVQGRSETQYF. CDR3 in DNA: TGTGCCAGCAGTTACGTACAGGGCAGATCGGAGACCCAGTACTTC. The chain links TRBV6-5 to TRBJ2-5; the D gene is possibly TRBD1 (6 bases). With 2 bases removed from V and 5 bases from J, the gap between germline ends came to 15 bases. This CDR3 comprises 15 residues. CDR1 and CDR2 from the germline V gene are MNHEY and SVGAGI.